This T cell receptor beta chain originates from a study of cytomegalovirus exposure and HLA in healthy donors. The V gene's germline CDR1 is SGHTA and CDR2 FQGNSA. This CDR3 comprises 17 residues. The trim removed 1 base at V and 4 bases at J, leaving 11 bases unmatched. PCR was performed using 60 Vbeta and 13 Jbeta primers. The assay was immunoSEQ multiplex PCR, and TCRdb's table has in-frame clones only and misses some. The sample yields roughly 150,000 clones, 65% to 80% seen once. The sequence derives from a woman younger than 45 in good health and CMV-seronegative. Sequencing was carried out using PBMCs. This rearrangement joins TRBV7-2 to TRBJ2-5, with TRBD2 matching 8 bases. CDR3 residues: CASSLVGGGGLGETQYF. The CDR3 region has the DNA TGTGCCAGCAGCTTAGTTGGAGGCGGGGGGCTGGGAGAGACCCAGTACTTC.